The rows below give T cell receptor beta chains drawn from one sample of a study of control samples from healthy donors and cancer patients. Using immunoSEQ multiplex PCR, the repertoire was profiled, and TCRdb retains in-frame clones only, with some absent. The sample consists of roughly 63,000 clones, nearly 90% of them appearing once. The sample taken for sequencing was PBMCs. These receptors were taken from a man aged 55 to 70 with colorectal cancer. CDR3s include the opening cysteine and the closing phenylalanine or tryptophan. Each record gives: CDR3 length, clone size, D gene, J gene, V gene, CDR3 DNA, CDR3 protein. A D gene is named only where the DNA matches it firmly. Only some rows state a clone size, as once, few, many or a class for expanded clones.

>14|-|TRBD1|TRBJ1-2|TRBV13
TGTGCCAGCAGCTTCGGGACAGCCGCTCGGGGCTACACCTTC
CASSFGTAARGYTF
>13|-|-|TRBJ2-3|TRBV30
TGTGCCTGGAGCCCAAACAGTATCGGTACGCAGTATTTT
CAWSPNSIGTQYF
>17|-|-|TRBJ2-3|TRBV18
TGTGCCAGCTCCCACCTGGGCGGGGAGTGGGGCACAGATACGCAGTATTTT
CASSHLGGEWGTDTQYF
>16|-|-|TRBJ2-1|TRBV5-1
TGCGCCAGCAGCTTGGGTGGTAGCGGAAGACACAATGAGCAGTTCTTC
CASSLGGSGRHNEQFF
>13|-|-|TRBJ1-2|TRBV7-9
TGTGCCAGCACCCTTGGTAGCTCCTATGGCTACACCTTC
CASTLGSSYGYTF
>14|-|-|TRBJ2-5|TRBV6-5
TGTGCCAGCAGTCAGCCAAGGGTGCCAGAGACCCAGTACTTC
CASSQPRVPETQYF
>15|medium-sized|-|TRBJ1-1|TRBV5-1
TGCGCCAGCAGCTTGGGTCAAGGGGCGGACACTGAAGCTTTCTTT
CASSLGQGADTEAFF
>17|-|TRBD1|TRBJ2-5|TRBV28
TGTGCCAGCACCCCCGAGCTGGGACAGGGGCACCAAGAGACCCAGTACTTC
CASTPELGQGHQETQYF
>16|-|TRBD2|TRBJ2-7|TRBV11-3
TGTGCCAGCAGCCCCCGGTCTAGCGGTGTTTCCTACGAGCAGTACTTC
CASSPRSSGVSYEQYF
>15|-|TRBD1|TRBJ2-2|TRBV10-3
TGTGCCACCTTTGCCGGGACAGGGAGTGTCGGGGAGCTGTTTTTT
CATFAGTGSVGELFF
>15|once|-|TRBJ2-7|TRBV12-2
TGTGCAAGTCGGTGCGGGCGGGGGGTCTCCTACGAGCAGTACTTC
CASRCGRGVSYEQYF
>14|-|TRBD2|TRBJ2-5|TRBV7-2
TGTGCCAGCAGCGGGGGGGGGTCACAAGAGACCCAGTACTTC
CASSGGGSQETQYF
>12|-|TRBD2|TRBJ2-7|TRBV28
TGTGCCACGCGGGAGCAGACCTACGAGCAGTACTTC
CATREQTYEQYF
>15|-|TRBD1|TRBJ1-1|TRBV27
TGTGCCAGCAGTGGTGGACAGGGGTTCGCCACTGAAGCTTTCTTT
CASSGGQGFATEAFF
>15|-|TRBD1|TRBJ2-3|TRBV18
TGTGCCAGCTCACTCCGGGACAGGGGGACAGATACGCAGTATTTT
CASSLRDRGTDTQYF
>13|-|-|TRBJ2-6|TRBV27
TGTGCCAGCTGGGTGGTTGGGGCCAACGTCCTGACTTTC
CASWVVGANVLTF
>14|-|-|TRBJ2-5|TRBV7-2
TGTGCCAGCAGCTTAGGGGGGAGGGGGGAGACCCAGTACTTC
CASSLGGRGETQYF
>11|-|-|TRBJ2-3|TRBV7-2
TGTGCCAGCAGCCCCGTAAATACGCAGTATTTT
CASSPVNTQYF
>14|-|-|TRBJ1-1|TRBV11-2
TGTGCCAGCAGCTTACTTATGGTGGGAACTGAAGCTTTCTTT
CASSLLMVGTEAFF
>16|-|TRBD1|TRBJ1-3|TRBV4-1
TGCGCCAGCAGCCAAGAGGAGGGGGCGTATAGACACACCATATATTTT
CASSQEEGAYRHTIYF
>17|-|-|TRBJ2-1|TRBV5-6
TGTGCCAGCAGCTTTCTCCTCCGGCAGGGGTCCTACAATGAGCAGTTCTTC
CASSFLLRQGSYNEQFF
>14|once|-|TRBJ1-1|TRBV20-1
TGCAGTGCTAGTGAAGGCCTGGGGAGGACTGAAGCTTTCTTT
CSASEGLGRTEAFF
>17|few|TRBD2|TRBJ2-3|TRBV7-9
TGTGCCAGCAGCCCCCGGAGATTAGCGGGGGGGCGAAATACGCAGTATTTT
CASSPRRLAGGRNTQYF
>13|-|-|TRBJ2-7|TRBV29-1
TGCAGCGTTGGAAGGGGGAAGGGCCACGAGCAGTACTTC
CSVGRGKGHEQYF
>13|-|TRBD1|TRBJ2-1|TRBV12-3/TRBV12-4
TGTGCCAGCAGTACGACAGGGGCCAATGAGCAGTTCTTC
CASSTTGANEQFF
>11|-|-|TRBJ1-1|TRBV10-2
TGCGCCAGCAGTGATGGGGGGGAAGCTTTCTTT
CASSDGGEAFF
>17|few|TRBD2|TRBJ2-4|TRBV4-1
TGCGCCAGCAGCCAAGGCCCAGCGGGGGGAGATCTATACATTCAGTACTTC
CASSQGPAGGDLYIQYF
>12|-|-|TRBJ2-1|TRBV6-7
TGTGGCAGGTGTGGTCCCTACAATGAGCAGTTCTTC
CGRCGPYNEQFF
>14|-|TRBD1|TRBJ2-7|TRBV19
TGTGCCAGTAGTTTGTGGACAGGGGACTACGAGCAGTACTTC
CASSLWTGDYEQYF
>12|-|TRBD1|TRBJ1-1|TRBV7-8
TGTGCCAGCAGCCCCGACAGGGGGGGAGCTTTCTTT
CASSPDRGGAFF
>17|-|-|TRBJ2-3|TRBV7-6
TGTGCCAGCAGCTTCCTCACCGGACATCCTAGCACAGATACGCAGTATTTT
CASSFLTGHPSTDTQYF
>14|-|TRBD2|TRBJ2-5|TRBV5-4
TGTGCCAGCAGCCGAACCCTAGCGGCGGAGACCCAGTACTTC
CASSRTLAAETQYF
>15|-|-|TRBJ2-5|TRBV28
TGTGCCAGCAGTCAGGGGGGCGGGTACCAAGAGACCCAGTACTTC
CASSQGGGYQETQYF
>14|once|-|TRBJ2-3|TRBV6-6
TGTGCCAGCAGTTATCCCGGGAAGGTAGATACGCAGTATTTT
CASSYPGKVDTQYF
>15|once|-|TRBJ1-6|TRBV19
TGTGCCAGTAGTCCGGGGGGAGGGGGGTATTCACCCCTCCACTTT
CASSPGGGGYSPLHF
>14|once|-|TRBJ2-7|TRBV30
TGTGCCTGGACCCCACCAGGGAGGTCCTACGAGCAGTACTTC
CAWTPPGRSYEQYF
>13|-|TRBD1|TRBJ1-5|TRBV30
TGTGCCTGGAGTGCAGGGGGAGGTCAGCCCCAGCATTTT
CAWSAGGGQPQHF
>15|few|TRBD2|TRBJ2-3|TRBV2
TGTGCCATCCGGACGAGCGGGGGTAGGACAGATACGCAGTATTTT
CAIRTSGGRTDTQYF
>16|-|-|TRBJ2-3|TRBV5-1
TGCGCCAGCAGCTTGTTTATAGGGTCTAGCACAGATACGCAGTATTTT
CASSLFIGSSTDTQYF
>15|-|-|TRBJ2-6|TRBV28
TGTGCCAGCAGTTTGGGAGTTGGTGGGGCCAACGTCCTGACTTTC
CASSLGVGGANVLTF
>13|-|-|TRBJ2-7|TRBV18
TGTGCCAGCTCACCACCTTCCGTCCACGAGCAGTACTTC
CASSPPSVHEQYF
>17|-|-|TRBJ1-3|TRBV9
TGTGCCAGCAGCCCGAAGGGGGGGGGAGGTTTTGGAAACACCATATATTTT
CASSPKGGGGFGNTIYF
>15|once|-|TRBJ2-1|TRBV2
TGTGCCAGCAGTTTTGGGACGGGCTCCTACAATGAGCAGTTCTTC
CASSFGTGSYNEQFF
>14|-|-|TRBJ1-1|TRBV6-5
TGTGCCAGCAGGAAAGCATGGATGAACACTGAAGCTTTCTTT
CASRKAWMNTEAFF
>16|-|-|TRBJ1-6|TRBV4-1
TGCGCCAGCAGCCAAGAGGGCCCACACACCAATTCACCCCTCCACTTT
CASSQEGPHTNSPLHF
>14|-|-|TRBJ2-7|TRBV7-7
TGTGCCAGCAGCTTAGGCGGGGCCTCCTACGAGCAGTACTTC
CASSLGGASYEQYF
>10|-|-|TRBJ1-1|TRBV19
TGTGCCAGTAAAGGAACCGAAGCTTTCTTT
CASKGTEAFF
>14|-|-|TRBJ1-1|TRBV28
TGTGCCAGCAGTCCCCGACAGCCGAACACTGAAGCTTTCTTT
CASSPRQPNTEAFF
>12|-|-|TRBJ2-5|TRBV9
TGTGCCAGCAGCGGACCGCGGGTGACCCAGTACTTC
CASSGPRVTQYF
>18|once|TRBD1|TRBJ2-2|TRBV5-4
TGTGCCAGCAGCGGACCGGGACAGGGGAGGTCAAGGGCCGGGGAGCTGTTTTTT
CASSGPGQGRSRAGELFF
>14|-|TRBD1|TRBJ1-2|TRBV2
TGTGCCAGCAGGCGACAGGGGGGGGGCTATGGCTACACCTTC
CASRRQGGGYGYTF
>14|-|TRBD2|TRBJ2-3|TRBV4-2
TGTGCCAGCAGCCCCGGACTAGGGGCAGATACGCAGTATTTT
CASSPGLGADTQYF
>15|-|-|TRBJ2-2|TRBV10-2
TGCGCCAGCAGTGAGTCGTTGAAGAACACCGGGGAGCTGTTTTTT
CASSESLKNTGELFF
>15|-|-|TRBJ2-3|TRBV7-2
TGTGCCAGCAGCTTATCCCGACTAGGCACAGATACGCAGTATTTT
CASSLSRLGTDTQYF
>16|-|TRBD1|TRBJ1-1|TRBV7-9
TGTGCCAGCAGCCGACAGGGGGCGCTAGAGGGAGACGAAGCTTTCTTT
CASSRQGALEGDEAFF
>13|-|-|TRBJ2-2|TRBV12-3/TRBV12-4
TGTGCCAGCAGTCCCCCGGGCACCGGGGAGCTGTTTTTT
CASSPPGTGELFF
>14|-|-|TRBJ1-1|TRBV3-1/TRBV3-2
TGTGCCAGCAGTCCAATGGGTAGGACCACTGAAGCTTTCTTT
CASSPMGRTTEAFF